Listed here is a single T cell receptor beta chain. In its sample, this clonotype was seen a few times. Its binding antigen is unknown. Per-base quality was not reported, and no clone a single base away is much larger than it. This record comes from a study of T-cell reconstitution after alpha-beta-depleted transplantation in children (dated by TCRdb to about 2016). Broadly, across the study: Using TCR repertoire profiling, the study followed T-cell immune reconstitution in a quantitative way in children after TCRalphabeta/CD19-depleted allogeneic hematopoietic cell transplantation.

From the cysteine up to the phenylalanine, the CDR3 has a length of 16 residues. Just the 48-base CDR3 DNA is kept, in frame starting at base 1. Trimming removed 0 bases from V and 0 bases from J; the gene matches leave 6 bases unexplained. CDR1 and CDR2, per the germline V gene (reference sequence), are DFQATT and SNEGSKA. The library was generated by PCR. For sequencing, an Illumina HiSeq 2500 was employed. TCR libraries were prepared with molecular barcoding, using unique molecular identifiers to normalize TCRbeta repertoire quantification. TCRdb reprocessing: public reads trimmed at Q25 with fastp, clones called with MiXCR, in-frame beta chains kept. Each entry is one CDR3 protein sequence, shown with its most common DNA and genes. Across this sample there are about 270,000 distinct CDR3 sequences, with almost 10% seen only once. The top ten clonotypes cover 10% of the sample.

This clonotype originated in a human donor who donated a stem cell graft to a child with SCID. Recombination joined TRBV20-1 with TRBJ1-1, and 8 junction bases match TRBD1. The sequences come from PBMCs from the stem cell graft donor, collected from the stem cell graft. The nucleotide sequence reads as follows: TGCAGTGCTAGAGATCCCGGACAGGGATTGAACACTGAAGCTTTCTTT. Its protein reads: CSARDPGQGLNTEAFF.